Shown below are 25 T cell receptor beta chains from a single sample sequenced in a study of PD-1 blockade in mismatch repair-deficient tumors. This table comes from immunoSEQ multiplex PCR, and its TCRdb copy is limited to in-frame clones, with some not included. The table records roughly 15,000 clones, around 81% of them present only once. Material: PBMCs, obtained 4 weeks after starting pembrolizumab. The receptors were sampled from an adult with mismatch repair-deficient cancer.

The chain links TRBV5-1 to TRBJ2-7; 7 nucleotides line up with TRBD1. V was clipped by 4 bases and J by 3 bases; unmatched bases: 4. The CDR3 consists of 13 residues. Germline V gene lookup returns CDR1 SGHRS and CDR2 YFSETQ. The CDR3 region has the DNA TGCGCCAGCAGCAAGGGACAGCTCTACGAGCAGTACTTC. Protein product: CASSKGQLYEQYF.

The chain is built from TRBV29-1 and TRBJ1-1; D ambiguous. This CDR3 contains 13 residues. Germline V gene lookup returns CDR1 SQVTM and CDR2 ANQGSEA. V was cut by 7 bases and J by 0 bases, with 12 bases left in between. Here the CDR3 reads CSGLTDLNTEAFF. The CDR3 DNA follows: TGCAGCGGGCTAACAGATCTGAACACTGAAGCTTTCTTT.

The CDR3: CASSSRSYNEQFF. In DNA form, the CDR3 reads TGCGCCAGCAGCTCGAGATCCTACAATGAGCAGTTCTTC. This chain uses TRBV5-1 with TRBJ2-1, with D hard to call. V was trimmed by 3 bases and J by 1 base, leaving 5 bases between them. Per the germline V gene, CDR1 is SGHRS and CDR2 is YFSETQ. The CDR3 length is 13 residues.

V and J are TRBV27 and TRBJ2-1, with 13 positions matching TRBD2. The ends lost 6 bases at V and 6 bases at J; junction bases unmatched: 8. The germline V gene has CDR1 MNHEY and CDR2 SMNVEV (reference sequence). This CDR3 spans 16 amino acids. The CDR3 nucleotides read TGTGCCAGCAGACGCGAACTAGCGGGGGGGGGCAATGAGCAGTTCTTC. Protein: CASRRELAGGGNEQFF.

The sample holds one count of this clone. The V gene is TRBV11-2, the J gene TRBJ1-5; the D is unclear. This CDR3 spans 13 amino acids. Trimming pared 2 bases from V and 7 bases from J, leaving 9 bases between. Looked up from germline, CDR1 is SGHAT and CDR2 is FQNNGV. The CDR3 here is CASSLIDAQPQHF. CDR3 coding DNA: TGTGCCAGCAGCTTAATCGATGCGCAGCCCCAGCATTTT.

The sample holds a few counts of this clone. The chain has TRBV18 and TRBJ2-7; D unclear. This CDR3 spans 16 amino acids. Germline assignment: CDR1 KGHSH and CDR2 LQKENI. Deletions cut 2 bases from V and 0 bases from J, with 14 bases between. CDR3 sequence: CASSPEAAYYSYEQYF. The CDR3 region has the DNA TGTGCCAGCTCACCAGAAGCAGCTTACTACTCCTACGAGCAGTACTTC. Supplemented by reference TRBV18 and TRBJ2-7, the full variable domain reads NAGVMQNPRHLVRRRGQEARLRCSPMKGHSHVYWYRQLPEEGLKFMVYLQKENIIDESGMPKERFSAEFPKEGPSILRIQQVVRGDSAAYFCASSPEAAYYSYEQYFGPGTRLTVT.

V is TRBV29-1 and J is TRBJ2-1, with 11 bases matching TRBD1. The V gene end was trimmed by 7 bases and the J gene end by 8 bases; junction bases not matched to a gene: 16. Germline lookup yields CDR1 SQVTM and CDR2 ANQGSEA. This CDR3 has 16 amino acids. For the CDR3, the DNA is TGCAGCGCCAGCCAGGGACAGGGGGTAACGGTACATGAGCAGTTCTTC. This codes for CSASQGQGVTVHEQFF.

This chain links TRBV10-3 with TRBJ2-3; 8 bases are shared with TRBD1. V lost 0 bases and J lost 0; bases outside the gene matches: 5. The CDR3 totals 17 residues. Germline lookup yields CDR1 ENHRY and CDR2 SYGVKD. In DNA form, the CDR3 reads TGTGCCATCAGTGAGTCGGAGTGGACAGGGAGCACAGATACGCAGTATTTT. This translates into CAISESEWTGSTDTQYF.

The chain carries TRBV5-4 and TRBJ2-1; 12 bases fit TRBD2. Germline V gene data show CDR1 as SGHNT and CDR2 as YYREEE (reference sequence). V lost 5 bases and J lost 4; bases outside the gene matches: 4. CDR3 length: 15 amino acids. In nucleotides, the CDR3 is TGTGCCAGCAGGGAGACTAGCGGGAGTTACAATGAGCAGTTCTTC. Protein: CASRETSGSYNEQFF.

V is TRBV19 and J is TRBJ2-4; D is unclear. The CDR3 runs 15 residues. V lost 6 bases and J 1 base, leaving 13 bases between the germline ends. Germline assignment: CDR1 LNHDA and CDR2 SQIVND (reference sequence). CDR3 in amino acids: CASSPSFWAKNIQYF. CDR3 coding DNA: TGTGCCAGTAGCCCGAGTTTTTGGGCCAAAAACATTCAGTACTTC.

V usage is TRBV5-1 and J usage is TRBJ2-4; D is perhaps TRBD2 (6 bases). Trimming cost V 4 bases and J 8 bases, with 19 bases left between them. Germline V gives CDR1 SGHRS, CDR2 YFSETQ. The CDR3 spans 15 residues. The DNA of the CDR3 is TGCGCCAGCAGCCTTGGGGGGTGGGGTTTTGACATTCAGTACTTC. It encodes CASSLGGWGFDIQYF. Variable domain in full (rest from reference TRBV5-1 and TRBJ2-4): KAGVTQTPRYLIKTRGQQVTLSCSPISGHRSVSWYQQTPGQGLQFLFEYFSETQRNKGNFPGRFSGRQFSNSRSEMNVSTLELGDSALYLCASSLGGWGFDIQYFGAGTRLSVL.

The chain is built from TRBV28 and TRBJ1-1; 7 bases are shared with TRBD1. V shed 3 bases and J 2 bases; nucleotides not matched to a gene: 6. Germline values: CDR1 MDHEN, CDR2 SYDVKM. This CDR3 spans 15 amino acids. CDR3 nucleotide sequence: TGTGCCAGCAGTTTGACAGGGAGACCTAACACTGAAGCTTTCTTT. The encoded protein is CASSLTGRPNTEAFF.

Written as DNA, the CDR3 is TGCGCCAGCAGCTGGTCGGGACTGTCTAGCACAGATACGCAGTATTTT. Translation: CASSWSGLSSTDTQYF. This chain links TRBV5-1 with TRBJ2-3, with D perhaps matching TRBD2 (6 bases). Germline V gene lookup returns CDR1 SGHRS and CDR2 YFSETQ. CDR3 length equals 16 residues. V lost 3 bases and J 0 bases, leaving 14 bases between the germline ends. Filled out from reference TRBV5-1 and TRBJ2-3, the complete variable domain reads KAGVTQTPRYLIKTRGQQVTLSCSPISGHRSVSWYQQTPGQGLQFLFEYFSETQRNKGNFPGRFSGRQFSNSRSEMNVSTLELGDSALYLCASSWSGLSSTDTQYFGPGTRLTVL.

CDR3 loop: CASSLGDSLNTEAFF. In nucleotides, the CDR3 is TGCGCCAGCAGCTTGGGGGACAGTCTGAACACTGAAGCTTTCTTT. The chain employs TRBV5-1 and TRBJ1-1, with 7 bases that match TRBD1. Germline lookup yields CDR1 SGHRS and CDR2 YFSETQ. This CDR3 spans 15 amino acids. The J segment lost 0 bases and the V segment lost 0 bases, leaving 2 bases of the junction unmatched.

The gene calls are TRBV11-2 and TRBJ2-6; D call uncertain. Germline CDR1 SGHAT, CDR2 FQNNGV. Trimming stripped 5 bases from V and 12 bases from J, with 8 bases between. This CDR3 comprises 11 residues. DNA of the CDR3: TGTGCCAGCAGCCAACCCGGCGTCCTGACTTTC. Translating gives CASSQPGVLTF.

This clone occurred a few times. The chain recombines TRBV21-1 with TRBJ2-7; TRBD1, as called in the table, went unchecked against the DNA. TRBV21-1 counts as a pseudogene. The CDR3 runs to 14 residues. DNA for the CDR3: TGTGCCAGCAGCGATTACAGGGGTGGACACGAGCAGTACTTC. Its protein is CASSDYRGGHEQYF.

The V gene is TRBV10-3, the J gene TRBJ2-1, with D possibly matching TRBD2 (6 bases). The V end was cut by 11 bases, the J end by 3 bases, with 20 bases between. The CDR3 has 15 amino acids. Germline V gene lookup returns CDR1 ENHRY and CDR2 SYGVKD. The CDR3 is CALPQMEGHYNEQFF. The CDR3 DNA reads TGTGCCCTTCCCCAGATGGAGGGGCACTACAATGAGCAGTTCTTC.

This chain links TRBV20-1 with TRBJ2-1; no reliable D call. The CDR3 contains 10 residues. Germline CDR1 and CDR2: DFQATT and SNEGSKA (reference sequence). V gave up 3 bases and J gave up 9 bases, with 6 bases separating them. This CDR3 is CSARRSEQFF. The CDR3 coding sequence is TGCAGTGCTAGGCGGTCTGAGCAGTTCTTC.

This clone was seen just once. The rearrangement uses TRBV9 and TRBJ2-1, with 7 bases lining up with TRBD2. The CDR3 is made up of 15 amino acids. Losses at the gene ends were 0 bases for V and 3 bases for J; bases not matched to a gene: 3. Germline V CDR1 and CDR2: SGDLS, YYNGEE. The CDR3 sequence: CASSVGGSFYNEQFF. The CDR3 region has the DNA TGTGCCAGCAGCGTAGGCGGGAGTTTCTACAATGAGCAGTTCTTC.

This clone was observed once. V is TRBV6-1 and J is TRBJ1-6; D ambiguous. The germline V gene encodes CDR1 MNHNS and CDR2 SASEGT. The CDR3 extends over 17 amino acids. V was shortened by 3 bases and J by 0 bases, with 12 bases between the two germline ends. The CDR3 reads CASSEYTPRSYNSPLHF. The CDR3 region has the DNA TGTGCCAGCAGTGAGTACACCCCCCGCTCCTATAATTCACCCCTCCACTTT.

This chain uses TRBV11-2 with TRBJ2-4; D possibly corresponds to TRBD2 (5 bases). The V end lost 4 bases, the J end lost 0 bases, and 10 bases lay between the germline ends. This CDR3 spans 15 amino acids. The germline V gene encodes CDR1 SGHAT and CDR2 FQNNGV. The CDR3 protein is CASSSEGTAKNIQYF. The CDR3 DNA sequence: TGTGCCAGCAGCTCCGAGGGAACAGCCAAAAACATTCAGTACTTC.

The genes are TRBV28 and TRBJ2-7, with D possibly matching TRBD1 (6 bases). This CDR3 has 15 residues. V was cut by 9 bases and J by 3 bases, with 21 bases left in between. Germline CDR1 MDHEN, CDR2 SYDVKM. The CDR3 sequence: CASCSFQGHNYEQYF. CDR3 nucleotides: TGTGCCAGTTGCAGCTTCCAGGGACACAACTACGAGCAGTACTTC.

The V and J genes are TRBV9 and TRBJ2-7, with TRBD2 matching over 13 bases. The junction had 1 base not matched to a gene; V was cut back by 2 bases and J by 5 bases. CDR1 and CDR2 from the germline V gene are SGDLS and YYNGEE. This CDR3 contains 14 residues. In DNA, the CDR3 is TGTGCCAGCAGCGTCGGACTAGCGGGAGACGAGCAGTACTTC. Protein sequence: CASSVGLAGDEQYF.

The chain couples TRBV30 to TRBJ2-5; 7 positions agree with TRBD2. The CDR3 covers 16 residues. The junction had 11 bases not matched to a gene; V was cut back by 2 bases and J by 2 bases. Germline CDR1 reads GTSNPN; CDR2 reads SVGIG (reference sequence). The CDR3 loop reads CAWSLGGGGGQETQYF. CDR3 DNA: TGTGCCTGGAGTCTGGGGGGGGGAGGAGGGCAAGAGACCCAGTACTTC.

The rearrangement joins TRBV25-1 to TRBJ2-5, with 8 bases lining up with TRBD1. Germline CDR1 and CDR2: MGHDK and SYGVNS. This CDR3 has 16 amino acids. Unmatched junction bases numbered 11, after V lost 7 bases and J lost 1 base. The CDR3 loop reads CASIPWTGRGQETQYF. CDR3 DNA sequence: TGTGCCAGCATCCCCTGGACAGGGAGAGGCCAAGAGACCCAGTACTTC.